One TCR beta chain is described in this entry. The data originate from a study of blood T cell repertoires in COVID-19. Study-level background: Samples taken during acute and convalescent COVID-19 were collected in the United States, Italy and Spain. T cells, B-cell-depleted T cells, or PBMCs provided the cDNA or gDNA that served as material.

Trimming shortened V by 1 base and J by 3 bases, and 10 bases separated the two germline ends. CDR3 length equals 15 residues. CDR1 is SGHTA and CDR2 is FQGNSA in the germline V gene. Study processing details: Reference gene primer amplification in the assay estimated nucleated cell counts. TCRdb's copy holds only in-frame clones and misses some; the assay was immunoSEQ multiplex PCR. Clone size and V and J calls were adopted from that table, with D and trimming inferred from the DNA. The sample holds hundreds of thousands of clones, approximately 90% seen once. The V and J genes are TRBV7-2 and TRBJ1-3; possibly TRBD1 for D (5 bases). This receptor was obtained from a woman aged 40 to 49 who had recovered from COVID-19. Source material: peripheral blood. The chain's CDR3 is CASSLVIGVGNTIYF. CDR3 bases: TGTGCCAGCAGCTTAGTAATAGGGGTTGGAAACACCATATATTTT.